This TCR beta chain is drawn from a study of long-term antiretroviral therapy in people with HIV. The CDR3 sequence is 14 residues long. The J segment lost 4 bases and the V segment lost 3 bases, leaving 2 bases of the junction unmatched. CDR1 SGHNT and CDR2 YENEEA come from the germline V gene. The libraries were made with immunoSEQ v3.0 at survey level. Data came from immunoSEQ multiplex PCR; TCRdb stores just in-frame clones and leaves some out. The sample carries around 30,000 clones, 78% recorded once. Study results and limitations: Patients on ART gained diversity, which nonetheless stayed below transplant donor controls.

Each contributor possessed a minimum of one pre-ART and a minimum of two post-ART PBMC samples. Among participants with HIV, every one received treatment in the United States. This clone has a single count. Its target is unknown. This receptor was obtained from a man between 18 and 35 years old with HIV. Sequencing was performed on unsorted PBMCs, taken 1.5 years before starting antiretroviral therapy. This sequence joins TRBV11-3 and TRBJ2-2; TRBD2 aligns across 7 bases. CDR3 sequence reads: CASSLSGTTGELFF. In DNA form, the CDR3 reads TGTGCCAGCAGCTTGAGCGGGACCACCGGGGAGCTGTTTTTT.